The entry that follows covers one T cell receptor (beta chain) sequence. TCRdb's copy holds only in-frame clones and misses some; the assay was immunoSEQ multiplex PCR. Counted here are 25,000 to 35,000 clones, under 90% occurring once; the ten biggest clones make up about 15%. The sample belongs to a study of blood T cell repertoires in COVID-19. As for the study in general: The United States, Italy and Spain supplied acute and convalescent COVID-19 samples. Nucleic acid was either cDNA or gDNA, and it came from T cells, B-cell-depleted T cells, or PBMCs.

The CDR3 consists of 11 residues. Germline V gene data show CDR1 as MGHDK and CDR2 as SYGVNS. Between the trimmed V and J ends, which lost 9 bases and 6 bases, there was a span of 11 bases. V is TRBV25-1 and J is TRBJ1-2; no clear D gene. This TCR was sampled from a man in his sixties or seventies with active COVID-19. The source material was peripheral blood. The CDR3 nucleotides are TGTGCCAGTTCCCCGGTCGATGGCTACACCTTC. This encodes CASSPVDGYTF.